This T cell receptor beta chain was identified in a study of cytomegalovirus exposure and HLA in healthy donors. Study observations and caveats: Earlier findings revealed that most TCR beta V segments proved productive either about 87% or about 30% of the time. Fewer N-insertions (relative to the roughly 670-donor mean) were reportedly seen in an Asian-associated ancestry cluster in a later analysis.

Trimming cost V 3 bases and J 7 bases, with 12 bases left between them. This CDR3 comprises 13 residues. The germline V gene encodes CDR1 MGHRA and CDR2 YSYEKL. With respect to this clone: The antigen remains undetermined.

The primer mix had 60 Vbeta and 13 Jbeta primers. Produced via immunoSEQ multiplex PCR; TCRdb's table is partial and in-frame only. The sample carries 100,000 or so clones, around 82% recorded once. The sequence was collected from a man between 18 and 35 years old in good health and CMV-seronegative. The sequenced sample was PBMCs. The V gene is TRBV4-1, the J gene TRBJ1-1; possibly TRBD1 for D (5 bases). The DNA for the CDR3 is TGCGCCAGCAGCCACGCAGGGTCTGTTGAAGCTTTCTTT. Translating it yields CASSHAGSVEAFF.